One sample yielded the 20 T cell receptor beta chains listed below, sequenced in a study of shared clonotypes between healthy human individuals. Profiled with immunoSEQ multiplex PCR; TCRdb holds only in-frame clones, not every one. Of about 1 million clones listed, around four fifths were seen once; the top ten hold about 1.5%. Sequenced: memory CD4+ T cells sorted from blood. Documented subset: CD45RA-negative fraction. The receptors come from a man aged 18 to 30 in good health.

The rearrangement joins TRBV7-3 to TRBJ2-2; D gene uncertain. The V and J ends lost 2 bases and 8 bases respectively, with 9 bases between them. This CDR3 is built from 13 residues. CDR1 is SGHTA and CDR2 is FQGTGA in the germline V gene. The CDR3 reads CASSLYVLGELFF. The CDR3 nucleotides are TGTGCCAGCAGCTTATACGTGTTAGGGGAGCTGTTTTTT.

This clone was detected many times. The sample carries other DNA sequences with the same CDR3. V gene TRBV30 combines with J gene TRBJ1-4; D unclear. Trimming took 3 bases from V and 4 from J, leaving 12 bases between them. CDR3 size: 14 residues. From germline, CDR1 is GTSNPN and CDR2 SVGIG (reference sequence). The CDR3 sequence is CAWRFAGNNEKLFF. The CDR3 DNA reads TGTGCCTGGAGATTTGCAGGAAATAATGAAAAACTGTTTTTT.

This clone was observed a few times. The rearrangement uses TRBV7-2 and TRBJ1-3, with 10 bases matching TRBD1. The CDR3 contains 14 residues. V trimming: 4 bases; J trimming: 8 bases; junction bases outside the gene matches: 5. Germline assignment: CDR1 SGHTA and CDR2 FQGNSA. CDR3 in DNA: TGTGCCAGCAGCTATGGGACAGGGGCCTACACCATATATTTT. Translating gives CASSYGTGAYTIYF.

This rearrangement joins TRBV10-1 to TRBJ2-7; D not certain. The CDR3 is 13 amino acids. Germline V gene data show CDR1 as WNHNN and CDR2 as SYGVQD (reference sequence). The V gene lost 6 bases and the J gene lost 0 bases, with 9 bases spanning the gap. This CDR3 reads CASSPVSSYEQYF. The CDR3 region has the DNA TGCGCCAGCAGCCCCGTAAGCTCCTACGAGCAGTACTTC.

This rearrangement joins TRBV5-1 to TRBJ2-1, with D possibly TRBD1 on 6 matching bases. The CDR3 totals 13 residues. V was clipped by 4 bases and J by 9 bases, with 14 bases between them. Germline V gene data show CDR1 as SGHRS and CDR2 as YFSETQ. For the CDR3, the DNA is TGCGCCAGCAGCCATGGGGACAAGCCTGAGCAGTTCTTC. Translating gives CASSHGDKPEQFF.

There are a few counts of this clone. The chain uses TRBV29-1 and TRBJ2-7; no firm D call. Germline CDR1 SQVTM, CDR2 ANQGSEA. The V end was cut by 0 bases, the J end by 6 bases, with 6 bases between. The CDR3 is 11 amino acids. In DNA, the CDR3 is TGCAGCGTTGAAGAGCGTTTCGAGCAGTACTTC. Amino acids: CSVEERFEQYF.

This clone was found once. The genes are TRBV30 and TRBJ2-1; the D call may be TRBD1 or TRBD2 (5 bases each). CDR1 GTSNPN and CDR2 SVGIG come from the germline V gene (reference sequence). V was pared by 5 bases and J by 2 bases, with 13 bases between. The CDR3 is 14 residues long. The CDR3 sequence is CAWDTGRAYNEQFF. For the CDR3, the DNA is TGTGCCTGGGATACGGGGCGGGCCTACAATGAGCAGTTCTTC.

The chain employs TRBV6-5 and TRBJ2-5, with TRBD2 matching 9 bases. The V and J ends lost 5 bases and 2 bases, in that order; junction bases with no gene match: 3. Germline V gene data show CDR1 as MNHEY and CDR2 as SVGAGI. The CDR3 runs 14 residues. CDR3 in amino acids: CASSLAGTQETQYF. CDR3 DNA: TGTGCCAGCAGTCTAGCGGGGACGCAAGAGACCCAGTACTTC.

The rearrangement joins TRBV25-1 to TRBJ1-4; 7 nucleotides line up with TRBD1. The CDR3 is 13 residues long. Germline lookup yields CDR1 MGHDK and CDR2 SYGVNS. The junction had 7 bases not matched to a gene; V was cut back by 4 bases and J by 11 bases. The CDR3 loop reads CASSGTNRGKLFF. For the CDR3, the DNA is TGTGCCAGCAGTGGGACGAACAGGGGTAAACTGTTTTTT.

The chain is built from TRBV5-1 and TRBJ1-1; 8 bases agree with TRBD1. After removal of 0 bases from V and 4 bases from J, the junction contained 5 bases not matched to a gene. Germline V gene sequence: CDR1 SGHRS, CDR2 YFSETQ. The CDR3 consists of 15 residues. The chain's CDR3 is CASSLGPTGGTEAFF. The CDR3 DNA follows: TGCGCCAGCAGCTTGGGCCCTACAGGGGGCACTGAAGCTTTCTTT.

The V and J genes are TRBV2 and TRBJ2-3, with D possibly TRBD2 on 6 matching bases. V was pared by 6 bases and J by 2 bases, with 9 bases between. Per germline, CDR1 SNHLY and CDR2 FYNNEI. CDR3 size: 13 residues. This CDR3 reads CASRRDFTDTQYF. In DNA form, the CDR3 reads TGTGCCAGCAGACGGGACTTCACAGATACGCAGTATTTT.

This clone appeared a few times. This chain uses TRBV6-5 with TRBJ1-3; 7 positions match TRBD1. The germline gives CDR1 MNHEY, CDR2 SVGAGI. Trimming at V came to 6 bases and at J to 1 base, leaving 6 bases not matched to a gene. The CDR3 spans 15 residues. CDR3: CASREGAASGNTIYF. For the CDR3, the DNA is TGTGCCAGCAGGGAGGGGGCAGCGTCTGGAAACACCATATATTTT.

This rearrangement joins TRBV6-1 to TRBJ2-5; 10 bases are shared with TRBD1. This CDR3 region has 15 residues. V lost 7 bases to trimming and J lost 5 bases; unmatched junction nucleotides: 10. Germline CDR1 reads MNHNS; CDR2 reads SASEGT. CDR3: CASTRQGALGETQYF. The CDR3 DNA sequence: TGTGCCAGCACGAGACAGGGGGCATTAGGGGAGACCCAGTACTTC.

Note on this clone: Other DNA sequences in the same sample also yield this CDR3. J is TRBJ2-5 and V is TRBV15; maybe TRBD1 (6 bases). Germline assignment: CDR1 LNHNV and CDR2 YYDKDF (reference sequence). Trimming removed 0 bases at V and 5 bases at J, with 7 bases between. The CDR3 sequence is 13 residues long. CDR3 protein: CATSRDRGETQYF. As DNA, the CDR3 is TGTGCCACCAGCAGAGACAGGGGCGAGACCCAGTACTTC.

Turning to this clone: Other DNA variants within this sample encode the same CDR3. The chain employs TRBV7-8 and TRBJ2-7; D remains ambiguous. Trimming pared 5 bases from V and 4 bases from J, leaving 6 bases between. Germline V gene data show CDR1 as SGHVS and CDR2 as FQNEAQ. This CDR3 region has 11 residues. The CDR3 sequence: CASSPGYEQYF. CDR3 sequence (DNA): TGTGCCAGCAGCCCCGGTTACGAGCAGTACTTC.

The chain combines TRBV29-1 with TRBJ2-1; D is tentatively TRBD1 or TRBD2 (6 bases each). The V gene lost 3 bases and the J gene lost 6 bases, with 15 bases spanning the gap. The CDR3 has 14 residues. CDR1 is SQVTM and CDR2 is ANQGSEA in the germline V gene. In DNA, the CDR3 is TGCAGCGTTGATTCGGGGGCTCTTACCAATGAGCAGTTCTTC. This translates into CSVDSGALTNEQFF.

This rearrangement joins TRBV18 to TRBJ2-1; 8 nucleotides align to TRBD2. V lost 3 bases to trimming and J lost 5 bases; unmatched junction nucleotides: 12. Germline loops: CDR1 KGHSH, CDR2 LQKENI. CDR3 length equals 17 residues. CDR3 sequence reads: CASSPLSVAGSHNEQFF. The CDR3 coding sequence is TGTGCCAGCTCACCCCTATCCGTAGCGGGATCCCACAATGAGCAGTTCTTC.

CDR3 DNA: TGTGCAGTAGGTGACACCGGGGAGCTGTTTTTT. Its protein product is CAVGDTGELFF. The chain employs TRBV6-5 and TRBJ2-2; D call uncertain. Germline values: CDR1 MNHEY, CDR2 SVGAGI. The CDR3 runs to 11 residues.

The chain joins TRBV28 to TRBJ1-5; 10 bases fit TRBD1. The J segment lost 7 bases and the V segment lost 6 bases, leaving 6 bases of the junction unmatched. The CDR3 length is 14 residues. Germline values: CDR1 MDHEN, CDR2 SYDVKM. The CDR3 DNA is TGTGCCAGCAGAGAGACAGGGGGCGAGCAGCCCCAGCATTTT. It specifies CASRETGGEQPQHF.

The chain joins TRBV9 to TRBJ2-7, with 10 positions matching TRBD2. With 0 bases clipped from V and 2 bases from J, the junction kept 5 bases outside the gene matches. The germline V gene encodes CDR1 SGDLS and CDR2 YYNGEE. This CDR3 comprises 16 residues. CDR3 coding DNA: TGTGCCAGCAGCGTAGACGGGACTAGCGCGGCCTACGAGCAGTACTTC. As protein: CASSVDGTSAAYEQYF.